These 27 T cell receptor beta chains were sequenced from one sample in a study of T cells in Graves' hyperthyroidism and ophthalmopathy. Researchers took RNA transcripts and amplified the TCR beta CDR3 regions from them. Using the HTBI primer set, a first-round RT-PCR was run on the TCR CDR3. Via MiXCR, TCRdb re-called the multiplex PCR reads, giving one row per CDR3 protein. The sample has approximately 520,000 distinct CDR3 sequences, less than 25% seen once. The sequencing sample was made of blood. The receptor set was obtained from a man between 18 and 29 years old with Graves' hyperthyroidism.

This clonotype was seen ten or more times. V and J are TRBV29-1 and TRBJ2-7, with a weak D call TRBD1 (6 bases). The germline V gene encodes CDR1 SQVTM and CDR2 ANQGSEA. The ends were cut back, 0 bases at V and 9 bases at J, with 15 bases in the middle. CDR3 length equals 13 residues. The CDR3 DNA follows: TGCAGCGTTGAAGAGGGCAGGAAAGGGGGGCAGTACTTC. Protein sequence: CSVEEGRKGGQYF.

The rearrangement links TRBV28 to TRBJ1-3, with 8 positions matching TRBD1. V was clipped by 8 bases and J by 3 bases; unmatched bases: 3. The germline V gene encodes CDR1 MDHEN and CDR2 SYDVKM. CDR3 length: 13 amino acids. The CDR3 DNA reads as TGTGCCAGCCGAGGACAGGGTGGAAACACCATATATTTT. It specifies CASRGQGGNTIYF. The full variable domain, its missing parts supplied by reference TRBV28 and TRBJ1-3, is DVKVTQSSRYLVKRTGEKVFLECVQDMDHENMFWYRQDPGLGLRLIYFSYDVKMKEKGDIPEGYSVSREKKERFSLILESASTNQTSMYLCASRGQGGNTIYFGEGSWLTVV.

This clonotype has ten or more counts. V gene TRBV2 combines with J gene TRBJ2-2; 8 bases fit TRBD2. The CDR3 has 16 residues. CDR1 SNHLY and CDR2 FYNNEI come from the germline V gene. The V and J ends lost 8 bases and 7 bases, in that order; junction bases with no gene match: 15. The CDR3 loop reads CASSGIRTSSGGELFF. The CDR3 DNA reads TGTGCCAGCTCGGGGATTCGGACTAGCTCGGGCGGGGAGCTGTTTTTT. Variable domain in full (rest from reference TRBV2 and TRBJ2-2): EPEVTQTPSHQVTQMGQEVILRCVPISNHLYFYWYRQILGQKVEFLVSFYNNEISEKSEIFDDQFSVERPDGSNFTLKIRSTKLEDSAMYFCASSGIRTSSGGELFFGEGSRLTVL.

This clonotype appeared many times. The J gene is TRBJ2-5, the V gene TRBV25-1, with TRBD2 as a possible D gene (5 bases). CDR1 is MGHDK, CDR2 SYGVNS, per germline. The CDR3 is 13 residues long. V lost 3 bases and J 4 bases, leaving 9 bases between the germline ends. The CDR3, as DNA: TGTGCCAGCAGTGAGACGAGGGTAGAGACCCAGTACTTC. Its translation is CASSETRVETQYF.

This clonotype was seen repeatedly, ten times or more. V is TRBV4-1 and J is TRBJ2-4; a possible D gene is TRBD1 (6 bases). With 4 bases removed from V and 0 bases from J, the gap between germline ends came to 10 bases. The CDR3 contains 15 residues. Germline-derived CDR1 and CDR2 are MGHRA and YSYEKL. This CDR3 is CASSPTGLAKNIQYF. The CDR3 DNA follows: TGCGCCAGCAGCCCAACAGGGTTAGCCAAAAACATTCAGTACTTC.

This chain links TRBV12-3 or TRBV12-4 with TRBJ2-1; D tentatively reads TRBD1 or TRBD2 (7 bases each). The germline V and J ends were trimmed by 7 bases and 7 bases, with 17 bases remaining between them. The CDR3 covers 14 residues. In nucleotides, the CDR3 is TGTGCCAGCACCCCAGGGGGGGGAGTTAATGAGCAGTTCTTC. Protein sequence: CASTPGGGVNEQFF.

This clonotype was seen many times. The genes are TRBV20-1 and TRBJ1-2, with D perhaps TRBD1 (6 bases). Looked up from germline, CDR1 is DFQATT and CDR2 is SNEGSKA (reference sequence). This CDR3 comprises 13 residues. The CDR3 protein is CRGSGTPNYGYTF. CDR3 sequence (DNA): TGCAGGGGCTCCGGGACACCCAACTATGGCTACACCTTC.

This clonotype was counted ten times or more. Written as DNA, the CDR3 is TGTGCCAGCAGTGTCACAGGGTCCGGGGAGCTGTTTTTT. Protein sequence: CASSVTGSGELFF. The J gene is TRBJ2-2, the V gene TRBV28, with D tentatively TRBD1 (6 bases). The CDR3 contains 13 residues. CDR1 is MDHEN, CDR2 SYDVKM, per germline. Trimming left V 5 bases short and J 6 bases short, with 10 bases between.

The chain has TRBV4-1 and TRBJ2-2; 7 bases fit TRBD1. V shed 4 bases, J shed 8 bases, and the junction held 16 bases outside the gene matches. The CDR3 contains 17 residues. Germline CDR1 MGHRA, CDR2 YSYEKL. The CDR3 region is CASSPWEGGESVGELFF. In DNA, the CDR3 is TGCGCCAGCAGCCCATGGGAAGGGGGCGAGTCTGTTGGGGAGCTGTTTTTT.

The V gene is TRBV7-8, the J gene TRBJ1-2, with TRBD1 matching 7 bases. Germline CDR1 reads SGHVS; CDR2 reads FQNEAQ. The CDR3 is made up of 14 amino acids. The V segment lost 6 bases and the J segment 3 bases; nucleotides outside the gene matches: 7. As DNA, the CDR3 is TGTGCCAGCAGTTCCAGGGGGGCTGACTATGGCTACACCTTC. This translates into CASSSRGADYGYTF. Full variable domain (rest looked up from reference TRBV7-8 and TRBJ1-2): GAGVSQSPRYKVAKRGQDVALRCDPISGHVSLFWYQQALGQGPEFLTYFQNEAQLDKSGLPSDRFFAERPEGSVSTLKIQRTQQEDSAVYLCASSSRGADYGYTFGSGTRLTVV.

The sample holds many counts of this clonotype. The chain has TRBV6-4 and TRBJ1-5, with TRBD1 matching 11 bases. This CDR3 comprises 19 residues. The J segment lost 0 bases and the V segment lost 4 bases, leaving 11 bases of the junction unmatched. Germline V gives CDR1 MRHNA, CDR2 SNTAGT. The CDR3 DNA reads TGTGCCAGCAGTGTGGACAGGGGGCGCTTGGAATATAGCAATCAGCCCCAGCATTTT. Protein sequence: CASSVDRGRLEYSNQPQHF.

This sequence joins TRBV4-1 and TRBJ1-2; a weak D match, TRBD1 (6 bases). This CDR3 has 16 amino acids. Trimming removed 4 bases at V and 4 bases at J, with 19 bases between. Germline-derived CDR1 and CDR2 are MGHRA and YSYEKL. The CDR3 reads CASSPVGGASGYGYTF. The CDR3, as DNA: TGCGCCAGCAGCCCGGTCGGGGGGGCAAGCGGCTATGGCTACACCTTC.

This clonotype was picked up many times. This chain links TRBV20-1 with TRBJ2-7; 8 bases match TRBD1. Germline V gene sequence: CDR1 DFQATT, CDR2 SNEGSKA (reference sequence). The CDR3 consists of 14 residues. V shed 6 bases, J shed 3 bases, and the junction held 10 bases outside the gene matches. The CDR3 region is CSATGGQDLYEQYF. The DNA for the CDR3 is TGCAGTGCAACCGGGGGACAGGATCTCTACGAGCAGTACTTC.

There are many counts of this clonotype. The chain has TRBV11-2 and TRBJ2-7; D unresolved. The germline V gene encodes CDR1 SGHAT and CDR2 FQNNGV. The CDR3 is 15 residues long. V gave up 0 bases and J gave up 3 bases, with 12 bases separating them. The CDR3 is CASSLEAIGSYEQYF. The CDR3 nucleotides read TGTGCCAGCAGCTTAGAAGCGATTGGCAGCTACGAGCAGTACTTC.

At least ten counts were recorded for this clonotype. The chain has TRBV24-1 and TRBJ2-2; D perhaps matches TRBD1 (5 bases). V was trimmed by 1 base and J by 2 bases, leaving 13 bases between them. The CDR3 length is 17 residues. Per the germline V gene, CDR1 is KGHDR and CDR2 is SFDVKD. For the CDR3, the DNA is TGTGCCACCAGTGATTTCGGGCAGGGCCTAAACACCGGGGAGCTGTTTTTT. Translated, it gives CATSDFGQGLNTGELFF.

Concerning this clonotype itself: A much larger clone lies one base from this, so it may be a read error. The chain is built from TRBV12-3 or TRBV12-4 and TRBJ1-3, with D maybe TRBD1 (5 bases). The CDR3 loop spans 16 amino acids. The germline V and J ends were trimmed by 0 bases and 8 bases, with 17 bases remaining between them. The CDR3 DNA reads TGTGCCAGCAGTTTAGCGCGAGACAGAAGACGAGACACCATATATTTT. Translation: CASSLARDRRRDTIYF.

This clonotype was seen many times. This chain uses TRBV28 with TRBJ1-1, with D unclear. There are 14 residues in the CDR3. Germline loops: CDR1 MDHEN, CDR2 SYDVKM. Trimming took 7 bases from V and 5 from J, leaving 17 bases between them. Here the CDR3 reads CASTQRGRETEAFF. CDR3 bases: TGTGCCAGCACCCAGAGAGGACGGGAGACTGAAGCTTTCTTT.

The V and J genes are TRBV27 and TRBJ2-7; 9 nucleotides match TRBD1. The length of the CDR3 is 15 residues. With 5 bases clipped from V and 4 bases from J, the junction kept 9 bases outside the gene matches. Germline CDR1 is MNHEY and CDR2 is SMNVEV (reference sequence). The CDR3 is CASSRYRGRFYEQYF. CDR3 in DNA: TGTGCCAGCAGTCGATACAGGGGGCGCTTTTACGAGCAGTACTTC.

The chain employs TRBV11-2 and TRBJ1-3; D ambiguous. Germline V gene lookup returns CDR1 SGHAT and CDR2 FQNNGV. This CDR3 is 16 amino acids long. V was clipped by 5 bases and J by 0 bases, with 14 bases between them. For the CDR3, the DNA is TGTGCCAGCAGCACCCGACGGCAAGACTCTGGAAACACCATATATTTT. This codes for CASSTRRQDSGNTIYF.

V usage is TRBV12-3 or TRBV12-4 and J usage is TRBJ1-1, with 8 bases matching TRBD1. V lost 10 bases and J lost 1; bases outside the gene matches: 14. The CDR3 spans 16 residues. The CDR3 loop reads CATLSPGQGANTEAFF. The CDR3 DNA follows: TGTGCCACCCTATCCCCGGGGCAGGGGGCGAACACTGAAGCTTTCTTT.

This clonotype has at least ten counts. V and J are TRBV19 and TRBJ1-5; no definite D call. The V gene's germline CDR1 is LNHDA and CDR2 SQIVND (reference sequence). This CDR3 spans 16 amino acids. V was shortened by 5 bases and J by 2 bases, with 16 bases between the two germline ends. CDR3 sequence: CASSALVGKGNQPQHF. CDR3 in DNA: TGTGCCAGTAGTGCCCTGGTGGGCAAGGGCAATCAGCCCCAGCATTTT.

This clonotype was counted at least ten times. This chain joins TRBV6-1 and TRBJ1-2; 7 nucleotides match TRBD1. Looked up from germline, CDR1 is MNHNS and CDR2 is SASEGT. Losses at the gene ends were 6 bases for V and 6 bases for J; bases not matched to a gene: 10. This CDR3 has 14 amino acids. The CDR3 sequence is CASRRQGRPHGYTF. The CDR3 coding sequence is TGTGCCAGCAGACGACAGGGTCGTCCCCATGGCTACACCTTC.

The J gene is TRBJ1-2, the V gene TRBV19; tentatively, D is TRBD1 (6 bases). Germline lookup yields CDR1 LNHDA and CDR2 SQIVND (reference sequence). The CDR3 has 14 residues. Trimming removed 2 bases from V and 4 bases from J, with 11 bases in between. CDR3 DNA sequence: TGTGCCAGTAGTATATCAGGGGAGCCCTATGGCTACACCTTC. Translated, it gives CASSISGEPYGYTF. Based on the CDR3 plus reference TRBV19 and TRBJ1-2, the full variable domain is DGGITQSPKYLFRKEGQNVTLSCEQNLNHDAMYWYRQDPGQGLRLIYYSQIVNDFQKGDIAEGYSVSREKKESFPLTVTSAQKNPTAFYLCASSISGEPYGYTFGSGTRLTVV.

A single count supports this clonotype. The rearrangement joins TRBV2 to TRBJ1-2; a weak D match, TRBD1 (6 bases). With 7 bases removed from V and 4 bases from J, the gap between germline ends came to 16 bases. The CDR3 is made up of 14 amino acids. Germline loops: CDR1 SNHLY, CDR2 FYNNEI. DNA of the CDR3: TGTGCCAGCAAAGCCTTGGGACACTTCTATGGCTACACCTTC. Its protein product is CASKALGHFYGYTF.

This clonotype was detected ten times or more. V usage is TRBV5-1 and J usage is TRBJ1-1, with 8 bases identical to TRBD1. Germline V gives CDR1 SGHRS, CDR2 YFSETQ. The junction had 2 bases not matched to a gene; V was cut back by 0 bases and J by 4 bases. The CDR3 has 14 residues. The CDR3: CASSLDGQGTEAFF. The CDR3 DNA reads as TGCGCCAGCAGCTTGGACGGACAGGGCACTGAAGCTTTCTTT.

This clonotype was observed many times. The V gene is TRBV7-9, the J gene TRBJ1-2; a weak D match, TRBD1 (5 bases). Germline-derived CDR1 and CDR2 are SEHNR and FQNEAQ (reference sequence). V was trimmed by 4 bases and J by 6 bases, leaving 15 bases between them. This CDR3 contains 14 residues. The CDR3: CASSYGTFGDGYTF. CDR3 DNA sequence: TGTGCCAGCAGCTACGGGACTTTTGGGGATGGCTACACCTTC.

This clonotype was picked up many times. The chain has TRBV5-6 and TRBJ2-7, with 10 bases aligning to TRBD2. CDR1 is SGHDT, CDR2 YYEEEE, per germline. After removal of 4 bases from V and 2 bases from J, the junction contained 3 bases not matched to a gene. The CDR3 has 14 residues. Written as DNA, the CDR3 is TGTGCCAGCAGCGACGGACTAGCGGCCTACGAGCAGTACTTC. Translated, it gives CASSDGLAAYEQYF.